Listed below are T cell receptor beta chains from one sample, sequenced in a study of T cell responses to AZD1222 COVID-19 vaccine. The protocol was immunoSEQ multiplex PCR, while the TCRdb copy is restricted to in-frame clones and leaves out a portion. The data hold over 45,000 clones, with over 75% observed a single time. The starting material was peripheral blood, obtained 28 days after the second AZD1222 dose. All receptors derive from an adult who received the AZD1222 COVID-19 vaccine. CDR3s include the opening cysteine and the closing phenylalanine or tryptophan. D genes are given only for firm matches.

v_gene	d_gene	CDR3aa
TRBV19	NA	CASKTLVRVNTGELFF
TRBV4-1	TRBD1	CASSHPAGGRNQPQHF
TRBV6-5	NA	CASSAAGYGYTF
TRBV21-1	NA	CASSNLAVGNTEAFF
TRBV19	TRBD1	CASSPGQLGGYTF
TRBV11-2	NA	CASSLAGPTAVYF
TRBV5-1	NA	CASSLVPSGANVLTF
TRBV7-9	NA	CASSSLPRAALNYGYTF
TRBV7-8	NA	CASSPPGYGYTF
TRBV5-1	NA	CASSSLNSHEQFF
TRBV6-5	NA	CASSTARGSNQPQHF
TRBV5-1	NA	CASSGRGWSEAFF
TRBV19	TRBD2	CASSIIKSGTREQFF
TRBV2	TRBD1	CASSRDRAEKLFF
TRBV27	TRBD1	CASGRDSNAGELFF
TRBV4-1	TRBD1	CASSQGDRANTEAFF
TRBV5-1	TRBD1	CASSPRTGWAPGNTIYF
TRBV6-5	TRBD1	CATGTGTAGNTIYF
TRBV5-6	TRBD1	CASSTWAGTGGELYEKLFF
TRBV18	NA	CASSPYRDSQFF
TRBV28	TRBD2	CASSSQGGGYYNEQFF
TRBV11-2	NA	CASSLSPGRYEQYF
TRBV10-1	TRBD1	CASSPVTGKYEQYF
TRBV7-2	NA	CASSLALGPENQQFF
TRBV15	TRBD1	CATSRGGQGGTGELFF
TRBV9	NA	CASSGEAGASYEQYF
TRBV19	TRBD1	CASISTGVGQPQHF
TRBV28	NA	CASSLGGNYNEQFF
TRBV12-1	NA	CASSFSGQVKRGQPQHF
TRBV6-4	NA	CASSGGAPITYEQYF
TRBV2	NA	CASNRDTTYEQYF
TRBV7-6	TRBD2	CASSFRSSGGTDTQYF
TRBV7-9	NA	CASSLLGKETQYF
TRBV6-5	TRBD1	CASSYPGQYGYTF
TRBV28	NA	CAGSGEGVHYGYTF
TRBV19	NA	CASSRQQSANYGYTF
TRBV6-1	NA	CASSDLTGGSNQPQHF
TRBV6-5	NA	CASIEGTVGYTF
TRBV4-2	TRBD1	CASSPDRDSYEQYF
TRBV21-1	NA	CASIRQISNQPQHF
TRBV5-4	TRBD2	CASSLKGLNRDEQYF
TRBV19	NA	CATLHGEAQPQHF
TRBV5-1	NA	CASSPTGLSNQPQHF
TRBV15	NA	CATSRVGMAQPQHF
TRBV28	NA	CASSAAGHPDGYEQYF
TRBV10-3	NA	CAISWTARNTEAFF
TRBV5-4	TRBD1	CASSKDRGYNQPQHF
TRBV9	NA	CASSDWLGYTF
TRBV9	NA	CASSHTTDTGELFF
TRBV5-6	TRBD1	CASSGQGAGANVLTF
TRBV15	NA	CATSRDLIGPYEQYF